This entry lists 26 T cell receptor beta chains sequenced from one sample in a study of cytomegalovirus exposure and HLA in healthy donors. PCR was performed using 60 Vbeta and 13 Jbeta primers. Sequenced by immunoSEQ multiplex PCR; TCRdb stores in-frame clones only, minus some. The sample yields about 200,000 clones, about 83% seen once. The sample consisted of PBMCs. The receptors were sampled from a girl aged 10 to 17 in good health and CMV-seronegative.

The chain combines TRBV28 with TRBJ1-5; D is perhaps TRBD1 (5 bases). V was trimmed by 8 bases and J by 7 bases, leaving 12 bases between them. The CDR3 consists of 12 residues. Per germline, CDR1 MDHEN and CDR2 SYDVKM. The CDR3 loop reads CASCLRTQPQHF. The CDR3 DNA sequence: TGTGCCAGCTGCCTCCGGACACAGCCCCAGCATTTT.

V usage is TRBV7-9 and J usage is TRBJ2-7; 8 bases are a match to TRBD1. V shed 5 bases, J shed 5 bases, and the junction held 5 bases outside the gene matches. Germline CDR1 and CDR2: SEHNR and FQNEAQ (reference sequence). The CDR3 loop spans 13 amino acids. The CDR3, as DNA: TGTGCCAGCAGCCGGACAGGGATCGACGAGCAGTACTTC. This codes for CASSRTGIDEQYF.

CDR3 nucleotides: TGCGCCAGCAGTGCGGGAAGGGAGAAACTGTTTTTT. This sequence encodes CASSAGREKLFF. The chain uses TRBV10-2 and TRBJ1-4; D not certain. Germline values: CDR1 WSHSY, CDR2 SAAADI. Deletions cut 4 bases from V and 11 bases from J, with 11 bases between. This CDR3 region has 12 residues.

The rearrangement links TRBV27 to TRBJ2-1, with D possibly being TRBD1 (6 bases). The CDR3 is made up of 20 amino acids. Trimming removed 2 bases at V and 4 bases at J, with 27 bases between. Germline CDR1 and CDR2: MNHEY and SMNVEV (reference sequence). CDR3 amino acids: CASSLVPSFQGSTPYNEQFF. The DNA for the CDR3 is TGTGCCAGCAGTTTAGTCCCCTCATTTCAGGGGAGCACCCCGTACAATGAGCAGTTCTTC.

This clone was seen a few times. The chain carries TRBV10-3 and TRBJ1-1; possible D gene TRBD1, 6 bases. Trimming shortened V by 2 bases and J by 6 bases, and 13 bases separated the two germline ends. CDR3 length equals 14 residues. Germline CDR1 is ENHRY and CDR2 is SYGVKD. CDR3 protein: CAISELTGSPEAFF. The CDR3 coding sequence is TGTGCCATCAGTGAGCTAACAGGGTCCCCTGAAGCTTTCTTT.

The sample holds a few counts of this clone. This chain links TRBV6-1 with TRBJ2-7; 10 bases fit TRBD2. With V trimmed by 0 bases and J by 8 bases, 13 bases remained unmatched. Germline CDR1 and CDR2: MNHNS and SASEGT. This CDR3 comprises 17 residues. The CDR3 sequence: CASSEARIAGGPGKQYF. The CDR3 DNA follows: TGTGCCAGCAGTGAAGCGCGTATAGCGGGAGGCCCCGGCAAGCAGTACTTC.

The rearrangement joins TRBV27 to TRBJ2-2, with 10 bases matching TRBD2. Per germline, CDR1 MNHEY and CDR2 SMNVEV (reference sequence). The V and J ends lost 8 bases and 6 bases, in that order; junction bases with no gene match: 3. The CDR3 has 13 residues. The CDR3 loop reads CASAAGGAGELFF. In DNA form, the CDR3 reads TGTGCCAGCGCAGCGGGAGGGGCCGGGGAGCTGTTTTTT.

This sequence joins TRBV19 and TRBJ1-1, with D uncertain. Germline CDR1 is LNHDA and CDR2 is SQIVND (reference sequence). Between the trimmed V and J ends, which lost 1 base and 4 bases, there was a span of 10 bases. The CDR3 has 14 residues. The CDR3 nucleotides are TGTGCCAGTAGTATAGTCACAGACGGCACTGAAGCTTTCTTT. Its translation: CASSIVTDGTEAFF.

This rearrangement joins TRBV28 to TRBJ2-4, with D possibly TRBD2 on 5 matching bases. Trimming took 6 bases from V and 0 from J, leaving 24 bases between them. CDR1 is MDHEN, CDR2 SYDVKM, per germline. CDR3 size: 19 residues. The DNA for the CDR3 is TGTGCCAGCAGCGTAGCCCCTACTAAGGGAGTCCTAGCCAAAAACATTCAGTACTTC. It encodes CASSVAPTKGVLAKNIQYF.

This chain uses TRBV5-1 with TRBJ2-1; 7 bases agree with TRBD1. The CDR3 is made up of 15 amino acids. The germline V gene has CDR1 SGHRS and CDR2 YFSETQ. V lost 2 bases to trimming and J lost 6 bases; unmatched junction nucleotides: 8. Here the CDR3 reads CASSLQGINPNEQFF. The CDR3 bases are TGCGCCAGCAGCTTACAGGGGATCAATCCCAATGAGCAGTTCTTC.

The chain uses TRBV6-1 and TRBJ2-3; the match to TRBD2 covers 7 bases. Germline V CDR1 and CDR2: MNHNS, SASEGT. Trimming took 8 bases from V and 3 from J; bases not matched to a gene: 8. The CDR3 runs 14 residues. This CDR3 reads CASLPREPTDTQYF. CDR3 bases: TGTGCCAGCCTTCCGCGGGAGCCTACAGATACGCAGTATTTT.

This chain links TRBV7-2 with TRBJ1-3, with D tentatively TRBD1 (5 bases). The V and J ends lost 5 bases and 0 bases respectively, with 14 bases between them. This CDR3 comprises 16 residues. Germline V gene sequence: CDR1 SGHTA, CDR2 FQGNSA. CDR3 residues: CASSPQGLGSGNTIYF. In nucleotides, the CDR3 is TGTGCCAGCAGCCCCCAGGGACTTGGCTCTGGAAACACCATATATTTT.

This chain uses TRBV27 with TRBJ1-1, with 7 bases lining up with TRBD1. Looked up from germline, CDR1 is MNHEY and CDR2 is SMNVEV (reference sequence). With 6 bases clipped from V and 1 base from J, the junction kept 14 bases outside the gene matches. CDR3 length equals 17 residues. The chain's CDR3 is CASRDLYRGRGNTEAFF. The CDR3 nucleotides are TGTGCCAGCAGGGACCTTTACAGGGGAAGGGGGAACACTGAAGCTTTCTTT.

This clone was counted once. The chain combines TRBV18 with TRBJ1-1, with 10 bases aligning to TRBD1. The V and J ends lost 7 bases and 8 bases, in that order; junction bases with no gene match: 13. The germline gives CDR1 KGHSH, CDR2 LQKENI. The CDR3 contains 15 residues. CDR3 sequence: CASLLGQGSGEEAFF. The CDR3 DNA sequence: TGTGCCAGCTTGTTGGGACAGGGGAGTGGTGAAGAAGCTTTCTTT.

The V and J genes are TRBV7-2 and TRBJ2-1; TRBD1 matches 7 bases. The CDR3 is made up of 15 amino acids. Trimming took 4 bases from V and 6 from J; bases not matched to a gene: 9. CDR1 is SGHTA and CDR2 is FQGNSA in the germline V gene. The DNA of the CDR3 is TGTGCCAGCAGCTCACCTCGGACAGGTCGCAATGAGCAGTTCTTC. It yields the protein CASSSPRTGRNEQFF.

DNA of the CDR3: TGTGCCATCAGCCCTACTGGCGACAGGGGACGGACCTACGAGCAGTACTTC. It translates to CAISPTGDRGRTYEQYF. The rearrangement links TRBV10-3 to TRBJ2-7; 8 bases are a match to TRBD1. This CDR3 is built from 17 residues. V shed 6 bases and J 2 bases; nucleotides not matched to a gene: 15. Germline loops: CDR1 ENHRY, CDR2 SYGVKD.

CDR3 region: CASSLSGAQETQYF. CDR3 sequence (DNA): TGTGCCAGCAGCTTGAGCGGGGCGCAAGAGACCCAGTACTTC. The J gene is TRBJ2-5, the V gene TRBV5-4, with 7 bases matching TRBD2. The CDR3 length is 14 residues. CDR1 SGHNT and CDR2 YYREEE come from the germline V gene (reference sequence). The junction had 2 bases not matched to a gene; V was cut back by 1 base and J by 2 bases.

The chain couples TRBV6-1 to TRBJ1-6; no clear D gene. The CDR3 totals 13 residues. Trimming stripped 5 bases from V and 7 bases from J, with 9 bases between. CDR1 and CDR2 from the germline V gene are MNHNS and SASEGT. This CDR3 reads CASSWAANSPLHF. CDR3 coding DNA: TGTGCCAGCAGTTGGGCAGCCAATTCACCCCTCCACTTT.

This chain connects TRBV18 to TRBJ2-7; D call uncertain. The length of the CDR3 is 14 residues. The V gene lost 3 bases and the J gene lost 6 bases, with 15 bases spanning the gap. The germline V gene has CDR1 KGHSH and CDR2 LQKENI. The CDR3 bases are TGTGCCAGCTCACCGGCTCATAAGCGTAGCGAGCAGTACTTC. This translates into CASSPAHKRSEQYF.

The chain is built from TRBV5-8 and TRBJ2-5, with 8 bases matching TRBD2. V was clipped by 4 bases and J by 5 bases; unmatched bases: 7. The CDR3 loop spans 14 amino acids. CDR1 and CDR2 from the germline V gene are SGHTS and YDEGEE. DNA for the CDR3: TGTGCCAGCAGCCGGGGGGGGGTTGGGGAGACCCAGTACTTC. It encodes CASSRGGVGETQYF.

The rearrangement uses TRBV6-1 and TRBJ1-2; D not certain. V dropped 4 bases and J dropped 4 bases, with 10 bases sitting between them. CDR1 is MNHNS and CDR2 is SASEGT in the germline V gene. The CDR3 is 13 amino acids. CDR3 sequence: CASSGQISYGYTF. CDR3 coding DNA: TGTGCCAGCAGTGGTCAGATCTCCTATGGCTACACCTTC.

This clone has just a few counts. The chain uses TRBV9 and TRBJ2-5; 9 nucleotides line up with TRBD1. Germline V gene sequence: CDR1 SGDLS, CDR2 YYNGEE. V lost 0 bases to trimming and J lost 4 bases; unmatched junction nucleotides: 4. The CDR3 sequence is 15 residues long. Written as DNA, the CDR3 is TGTGCCAGCAGCGTAGAGACAGGGGGATCAGAGACCCAGTACTTC. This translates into CASSVETGGSETQYF.

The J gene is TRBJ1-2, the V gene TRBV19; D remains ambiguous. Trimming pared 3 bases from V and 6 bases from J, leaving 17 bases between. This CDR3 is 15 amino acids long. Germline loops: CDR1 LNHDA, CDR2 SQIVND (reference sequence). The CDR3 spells CASSMEFFASNGYTF. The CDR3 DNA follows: TGTGCCAGTAGTATGGAGTTTTTTGCCTCAAATGGCTACACCTTC.

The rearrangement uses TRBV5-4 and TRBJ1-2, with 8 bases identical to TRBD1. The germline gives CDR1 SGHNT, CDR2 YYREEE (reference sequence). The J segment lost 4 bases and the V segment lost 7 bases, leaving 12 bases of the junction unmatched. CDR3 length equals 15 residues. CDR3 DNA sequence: TGTGCCAGCGGAACCGGCAGGGGGCGCATCTATGGCTACACCTTC. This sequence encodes CASGTGRGRIYGYTF.

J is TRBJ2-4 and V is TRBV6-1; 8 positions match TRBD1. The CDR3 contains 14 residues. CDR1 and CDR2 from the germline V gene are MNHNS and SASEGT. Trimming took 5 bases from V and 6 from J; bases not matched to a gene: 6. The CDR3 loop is CASSWRTGLNIQYF. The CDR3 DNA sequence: TGTGCCAGCAGTTGGAGGACAGGGTTAAACATTCAGTACTTC.

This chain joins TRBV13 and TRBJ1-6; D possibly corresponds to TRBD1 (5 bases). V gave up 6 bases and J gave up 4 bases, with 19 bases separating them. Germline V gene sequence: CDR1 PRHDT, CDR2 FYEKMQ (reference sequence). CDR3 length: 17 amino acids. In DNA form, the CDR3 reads TGTGCCAGCAGGTTGTCGGGGGGAGCCAGTTATAATTCACCCCTCCACTTT. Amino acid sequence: CASRLSGGASYNSPLHF.